Below, 5 T cell receptor beta chains from the same sample are listed, as sequenced in a study of T cells of healthy individuals. TCRdb called the 5' RACE reads again in MiXCR, with one record for every CDR3 protein. The profile shows nearly 100,000 distinct CDR3 sequences, 17% of them singletons. These receptors were collected from a human donor in good health.

This clonotype has at least ten counts. This rearrangement joins TRBV6-6 to TRBJ1-4; weak D call: TRBD1 (5 bases). In germline, CDR1 is MNHNY, CDR2 SVGAGI (reference sequence). The CDR3 consists of 14 residues. The V gene lost 5 bases and the J gene lost 8 bases, with 15 bases spanning the gap. CDR3 bases: TGTGCCAGCAGTCCCCCAGGGACTCAGGAAAAACTGTTTTTT. It yields the protein CASSPPGTQEKLFF.

The chain links TRBV7-2 to TRBJ2-7, with 9 bases aligning to TRBD1. Germline CDR1 and CDR2: SGHTA and FQGNSA. Trimming cost V 3 bases and J 2 bases; bases outside gene matches: 5. The CDR3 contains 15 residues. The DNA of the CDR3 is TGTGCCAGCAGCTTCCTCGGGACAGGGCCCTACGAGCAGTACTTC. This translates into CASSFLGTGPYEQYF.

The genes are TRBV4-3 and TRBJ2-7, with D tentatively TRBD2 (5 bases). Germline assignment: CDR1 LGHNA and CDR2 YSLEER. V dropped 0 bases and J dropped 6 bases, with 9 bases sitting between them. The length of the CDR3 is 13 residues. CDR3 sequence reads: CASSQDAEAEQYF. In nucleotides, the CDR3 is TGCGCCAGCAGCCAAGATGCGGAGGCCGAGCAGTACTTC.

Comment on this clonotype: A clone one base away is much larger, so this may be a read error. The CDR3 bases are TGCAGTACTAGAGATCGGACTAGCTTAAATGAGCAGTTCTTC. It is translated as CSTRDRTSLNEQFF. The chain joins TRBV20-1 to TRBJ2-1; 8 bases align to TRBD2. The CDR3 is 14 residues long. CDR1 is DFQATT and CDR2 is SNEGSKA in the germline V gene (reference sequence).

This clonotype was seen ten or more times. The chain couples TRBV18 to TRBJ1-2; D unresolved. The V gene lost 2 bases and the J gene lost 4 bases, with 8 bases spanning the gap. The germline V gene has CDR1 KGHSH and CDR2 LQKENI. This CDR3 spans 13 amino acids. The CDR3 is CASSPDGSYGYTF. CDR3 sequence (DNA): TGTGCCAGCTCACCAGACGGTTCCTATGGCTACACCTTC.